Listed here are 31 T cell receptor beta chains from one sample, sequenced in a study of PD-L1 blockade in urothelial cancer. Assay used: immunoSEQ multiplex PCR; TCRdb lists only in-frame clones, some missing. The sample has some 48,000 clones; approximately 83% are singletons. This sample's time point: peripheral blood 6 weeks after treatment start. The sequenced sample was PBMCs, obtained around atezolizumab (anti-PD-L1) treatment. The source is a man in his 60s with urothelial cancer.

V gene TRBV27 combines with J gene TRBJ2-7; 10 bases are shared with TRBD1. Germline CDR1 reads MNHEY; CDR2 reads SMNVEV (reference sequence). The CDR3 is made up of 17 amino acids. V was pared by 1 base and J by 4 bases, with 10 bases of the junction left unmatched. The CDR3 coding sequence is TGTGCCAGCAGTTTATGGCTGGGGGGACAGGGGAGATACGAGCAGTACTTC. It codes for CASSLWLGGQGRYEQYF.

The J gene is TRBJ2-1, the V gene TRBV19; TRBD1 matches at 9 bases. V dropped 3 bases and J dropped 7; count of bases not matched to a gene: 4. The CDR3 is 14 amino acids. Germline lookup yields CDR1 LNHDA and CDR2 SQIVND (reference sequence). The CDR3 sequence is CASSMRDRVNEQFF. DNA of the CDR3: TGTGCCAGTAGTATGCGGGACAGGGTTAATGAGCAGTTCTTC.

V and J are TRBV30 and TRBJ1-1; D is uncertain. Germline V gene sequence: CDR1 GTSNPN, CDR2 SVGIG (reference sequence). V was trimmed by 0 bases and J by 0 bases, leaving 8 bases between them. CDR3 size: 14 residues. The CDR3 loop is CAWSVGVMNTEAFF. CDR3 nucleotide sequence: TGTGCCTGGAGTGTCGGGGTCATGAACACTGAAGCTTTCTTT.

The J gene is TRBJ2-5, the V gene TRBV4-1; TRBD1 matches 8 bases. This CDR3 has 16 residues. Losses at the gene ends were 1 base for V and 4 bases for J; bases not matched to a gene: 8. From germline, CDR1 is MGHRA and CDR2 YSYEKL. CDR3 coding DNA: TGCGCCAGCAGCCAAGGGGTACAGGGGGGTGGAGAGACCCAGTACTTC. It translates to CASSQGVQGGGETQYF.

This clone has a handful of counts. Different DNA sequences within this sample yield the same CDR3. V usage is TRBV7-9 and J usage is TRBJ2-1; 9 positions agree with TRBD1. Looked up from germline, CDR1 is SEHNR and CDR2 is FQNEAQ (reference sequence). J was trimmed by 8 bases and V by 5 bases; bases with no gene match: 7. This CDR3 has 14 residues. The CDR3 DNA sequence: TGTGCCAGCAGCCCCTGGGGACAGGGAGATGAGCAGTTCTTC. Its protein product is CASSPWGQGDEQFF.

The V call is TRBV6-6, the J call TRBJ2-1; 16 bases fit TRBD2. Germline CDR1 MNHNY, CDR2 SVGAGI (reference sequence). The V and J ends lost 11 bases and 10 bases, in that order; junction bases with no gene match: 2. This CDR3 is built from 12 residues. CDR3 region: CAGGLAGGEQFF. As DNA, the CDR3 is TGTGCCGGGGGACTAGCGGGGGGGGAGCAGTTCTTC.

The chain couples TRBV7-6 to TRBJ1-5; tentative D call: TRBD1 (5 bases). The CDR3 spans 14 residues. The germline gives CDR1 SGHVS, CDR2 FNYEAQ. The V end lost 1 base, the J end lost 6 bases, and 10 bases lay between the germline ends. CDR3 region: CASSLGRESQPQHF. DNA for the CDR3: TGTGCCAGCAGCTTAGGCAGGGAAAGTCAGCCCCAGCATTTT. Combining the CDR3 with reference TRBV7-6 and TRBJ1-5 gives the whole variable domain GAGVSQSPRYKVTKRGQDVALRCDPISGHVSLYWYRQALGQGPEFLTYFNYEAQQDKSGLPNDRFSAERPEGSISTLTIQRTEQRDSAMYRCASSLGRESQPQHFGDGTRLSIL.

The V and J genes are TRBV7-2 and TRBJ2-7; 8 nucleotides line up with TRBD1. The CDR3 runs 14 residues. J lost 5 bases, V lost 3 bases, and 6 bases had no gene match. CDR1 and CDR2 (germline): SGHTA, FQGNSA. The CDR3 here is CASSFTQGANEQYF. Written as DNA, the CDR3 is TGTGCCAGCAGCTTTACCCAGGGGGCTAACGAGCAGTACTTC.

The genes are TRBV2 and TRBJ1-6; D gene ambiguous. This CDR3 is built from 17 residues. Germline CDR1 and CDR2: SNHLY and FYNNEI. V was clipped by 2 bases and J by 10 bases, with 21 bases between them. This CDR3 is CASSELRAGNFVSPLHF. DNA of the CDR3: TGTGCCAGCAGTGAATTACGGGCGGGGAATTTTGTGTCACCCCTCCACTTT.

This clone was detected only once. The chain carries TRBV19 and TRBJ1-2, with 7 nucleotides matching TRBD1. V lost 9 bases and J lost 4; bases outside the gene matches: 5. The germline V gene encodes CDR1 LNHDA and CDR2 SQIVND (reference sequence). The CDR3 extends over 12 amino acids. This CDR3 is CASRTGTYGYTF. CDR3 DNA sequence: TGTGCCAGCAGGACAGGAACCTATGGCTACACCTTC.

The sample holds a few counts of this clone. The chain links TRBV12-2 to TRBJ2-3; the table gives TRBD1 as D, unverified against the DNA. TRBV12-2 is flagged as a pseudogene. The CDR3 is 14 amino acids. The CDR3 reads CARPNRERTDTQYF. The CDR3 DNA is TGTGCAAGGCCCAACAGGGAACGGACAGATACGCAGTATTTT.

The V gene is TRBV18, the J gene TRBJ1-2; D is unresolved. With 3 bases removed from V and 2 bases from J, the gap between germline ends came to 10 bases. CDR1 is KGHSH, CDR2 LQKENI, per germline. This CDR3 region has 14 residues. CDR3: CASSPSPGNYGYTF. In DNA form, the CDR3 reads TGTGCCAGCTCACCTTCCCCGGGGAACTATGGCTACACCTTC.

The V gene is TRBV11-2, the J gene TRBJ2-1, with 9 bases identical to TRBD2. The CDR3 is 14 residues long. With V trimmed by 5 bases and J by 9 bases, 8 bases remained unmatched. Germline-derived CDR1 and CDR2 are SGHAT and FQNNGV. The CDR3 region is CASSRSGGNFEQFF. DNA of the CDR3: TGTGCCAGCAGCCGAAGCGGGGGGAATTTTGAGCAGTTCTTC.

The rearrangement uses TRBV19 and TRBJ2-7; the match to TRBD2 covers 8 bases. CDR3 length: 15 amino acids. After removal of 6 bases from V and 1 base from J, the junction contained 8 bases not matched to a gene. Germline V CDR1 and CDR2: LNHDA, SQIVND (reference sequence). The CDR3 nucleotides are TGTGCCAGTAGGCCGGGACTAGGGGGTTCCTACGAGCAGTACTTC. As protein: CASRPGLGGSYEQYF. Variable domain in full (rest from reference TRBV19 and TRBJ2-7): DGGITQSPKYLFRKEGQNVTLSCEQNLNHDAMYWYRQDPGQGLRLIYYSQIVNDFQKGDIAEGYSVSREKKESFPLTVTSAQKNPTAFYLCASRPGLGGSYEQYFGPGTRLTVT.

The chain is built from TRBV29-1 and TRBJ2-3; 12 bases are a match to TRBD2. With V trimmed by 7 bases and J by 10 bases, 6 bases remained unmatched. CDR1 and CDR2 (germline): SQVTM, ANQGSEA. The length of the CDR3 is 12 residues. The CDR3 region is CSARTSGESQYF. The CDR3 bases are TGCAGCGCTAGGACTAGCGGGGAGTCGCAGTATTTT.

The genes are TRBV5-1 and TRBJ2-1, with 13 bases lining up with TRBD2. V trimming: 4 bases; J trimming: 7 bases; junction bases outside the gene matches: 2. The CDR3 has 14 amino acids. Germline CDR1 and CDR2: SGHRS and YFSETQ. CDR3: CASSRTSGGNEQFF. CDR3 coding DNA: TGCGCCAGCAGCCGGACTAGCGGGGGAAATGAGCAGTTCTTC. The variable domain in full, with the rest retrieved from reference TRBV5-1 and TRBJ2-1, is KAGVTQTPRYLIKTRGQQVTLSCSPISGHRSVSWYQQTPGQGLQFLFEYFSETQRNKGNFPGRFSGRQFSNSRSEMNVSTLELGDSALYLCASSRTSGGNEQFFGPGTRLTVL.

The rearrangement uses TRBV7-2 and TRBJ2-1; 10 nucleotides line up with TRBD2. Germline trimming cut 5 bases from V and 1 base from J; bases unmatched to any gene: 11. CDR3 size: 18 residues. CDR1 and CDR2 from the germline V gene are SGHTA and FQGNSA. The CDR3 here is CASSGGLGAGGSYNEQFF. DNA for the CDR3: TGTGCCAGCAGCGGGGGTTTGGGAGCGGGGGGGTCCTACAATGAGCAGTTCTTC.

The V call is TRBV29-1, the J call TRBJ1-1; tentative D call: TRBD1 (6 bases). Germline lookup yields CDR1 SQVTM and CDR2 ANQGSEA. The V end lost 6 bases, the J end lost 1 base, and 12 bases lay between the germline ends. The CDR3 runs to 13 residues. The CDR3 DNA sequence: TGCAGCGTGGCCTCCAGGGGGAACACTGAAGCTTTCTTT. It yields the protein CSVASRGNTEAFF.

The J gene is TRBJ1-1, the V gene TRBV5-6; 7 bases are shared with TRBD1. CDR1 and CDR2 (germline): SGHDT, YYEEEE. This CDR3 comprises 15 residues. V dropped 0 bases and J dropped 3; count of bases not matched to a gene: 5. In DNA, the CDR3 is TGTGCCAGCAGCTTGGAATACAGGGGCCACACTGAAGCTTTCTTT. It is translated as CASSLEYRGHTEAFF.

The chain is built from TRBV4-3 and TRBJ2-1; 7 nucleotides line up with TRBD2. The germline gives CDR1 LGHNA, CDR2 YSLEER. The CDR3 is 17 amino acids. V was clipped by 4 bases and J by 3 bases; unmatched bases: 12. CDR3 in DNA: TGCGCCAGCAGCCGATCAGTTGGCCTAGCGGACTACAATGAGCAGTTCTTC. It specifies CASSRSVGLADYNEQFF.

The chain combines TRBV5-5 with TRBJ2-3; 15 nucleotides agree with TRBD2. The germline V gene has CDR1 SGHKS and CDR2 YYEKEE (reference sequence). The CDR3 length is 17 residues. Losses at the gene ends were 4 bases for V and 5 bases for J; bases not matched to a gene: 8. The CDR3 here is CASSTGTSGGWVDTQYF. The CDR3 bases are TGTGCCAGCAGCACGGGGACTAGCGGGGGGTGGGTAGATACGCAGTATTTT.

CDR3 region: CASSPRVQDTIYF. Written as DNA, the CDR3 is TGTGCCAGCAGCCCCCGTGTACAGGACACCATATATTTT. The chain links TRBV11-3 to TRBJ1-3, with TRBD1 as a possible D gene (5 bases). The V gene lost 5 bases and the J gene lost 8 bases, with 13 bases spanning the gap. This CDR3 has 13 amino acids. CDR1 is SGHNT and CDR2 is YENEEA in the germline V gene.

The chain recombines TRBV29-1 with TRBJ1-1, with TRBD1 matching over 8 bases. The V gene end was trimmed by 6 bases and the J gene end by 5 bases; junction bases not matched to a gene: 8. Germline lookup yields CDR1 SQVTM and CDR2 ANQGSEA. This CDR3 comprises 13 residues. DNA for the CDR3: TGCAGCGTGATGGACAGGGCAGCTACTGAAGCTTTCTTT. Protein product: CSVMDRAATEAFF.

This chain connects TRBV10-3 to TRBJ2-3; D gene uncertain. The CDR3 is made up of 13 amino acids. CDR1 is ENHRY, CDR2 SYGVKD, per germline. V lost 0 bases, J lost 6 bases, and 7 bases lay in between. The CDR3 nucleotides are TGTGCCATCAGTGAGTCAATTTCTGATACGCAGTATTTT. Translating it yields CAISESISDTQYF.

The chain joins TRBV2 to TRBJ2-5; weak D call: TRBD2 (6 bases). Germline V CDR1 and CDR2: SNHLY, FYNNEI. V was pared by 6 bases and J by 5 bases, with 16 bases between. The CDR3 is 14 amino acids. CDR3 DNA sequence: TGTGCCAGCAGCCCCGAGGGAGGATGGGAGACCCAGTACTTC. This sequence encodes CASSPEGGWETQYF.

This chain's CDR3 is CASSLDFGSGGADEQYF. The DNA of the CDR3 is TGTGCCAGCAGCTTAGACTTCGGGAGCGGGGGGGCCGACGAGCAGTACTTC. The chain is built from TRBV7-2 and TRBJ2-7; 10 positions agree with TRBD2. CDR1 SGHTA and CDR2 FQGNSA come from the germline V gene. V shed 1 base and J 5 bases; nucleotides not matched to a gene: 11. The CDR3 is made up of 17 amino acids.

V and J are TRBV11-3 and TRBJ2-5, with 7 positions matching TRBD1. V trimming: 5 bases; J trimming: 0 bases; junction bases outside the gene matches: 9. Germline CDR1 is SGHNT and CDR2 is YENEEA. The CDR3 has 16 amino acids. The CDR3 DNA follows: TGTGCCAGCAGCCCTCAGGACAGGTACAACCAAGAGACCCAGTACTTC. It specifies CASSPQDRYNQETQYF.

The chain recombines TRBV9 with TRBJ2-5, with 9 nucleotides matching TRBD2. Trimming cost V 2 bases and J 6 bases; bases outside gene matches: 5. This CDR3 has 14 amino acids. Germline V gene lookup returns CDR1 SGDLS and CDR2 YYNGEE. Here the CDR3 reads CASSVGTSRQTQYF. CDR3 coding DNA: TGTGCCAGCAGCGTTGGGACTAGCAGACAGACCCAGTACTTC.

V gene TRBV4-2 combines with J gene TRBJ2-1, with 11 bases aligning to TRBD1. Per germline, CDR1 LGHNA and CDR2 YNFKEQ. This CDR3 spans 16 amino acids. The V and J ends lost 1 base and 6 bases, in that order; junction bases with no gene match: 5. CDR3 nucleotides: TGTGCCAGCAGCCAAGTGGGACAGGGGGTCTTCAATGAGCAGTTCTTC. Translating gives CASSQVGQGVFNEQFF.

The rearrangement joins TRBV18 to TRBJ2-5, with D tentatively TRBD1 (6 bases). CDR3 length equals 14 residues. Germline V gene data show CDR1 as KGHSH and CDR2 as LQKENI. V lost 6 bases and J lost 9, with 20 bases in between. CDR3 DNA: TGTGCCAGCTCGTCTAAAGAACAGGGCCAGCCCCAGTACTTC. It yields the protein CASSSKEQGQPQYF.

The rearrangement joins TRBV6-7 to TRBJ2-7, with D maybe TRBD1 (5 bases). TRBV6-7 is filed as an ORF, its function uncertain. Trimming shortened V by 0 bases and J by 6 bases, and 12 bases separated the two germline ends. This CDR3 is 14 amino acids long. The CDR3 region has the DNA TGTGCCAGCAGTTACTCCAGGGATTGTGGCGAGCAGTACTTC. The encoded protein is CASSYSRDCGEQYF.